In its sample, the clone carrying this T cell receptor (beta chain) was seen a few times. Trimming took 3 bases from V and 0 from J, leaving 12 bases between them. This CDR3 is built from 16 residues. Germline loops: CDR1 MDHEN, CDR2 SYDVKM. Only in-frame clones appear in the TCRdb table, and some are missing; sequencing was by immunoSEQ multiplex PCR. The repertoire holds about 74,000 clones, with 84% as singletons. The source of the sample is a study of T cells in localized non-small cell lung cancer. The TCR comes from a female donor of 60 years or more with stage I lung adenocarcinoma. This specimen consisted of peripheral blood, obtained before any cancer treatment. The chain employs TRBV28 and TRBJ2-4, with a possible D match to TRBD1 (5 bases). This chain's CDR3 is CASSFLGLGAKNIQYF. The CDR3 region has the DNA TGTGCCAGCAGTTTTCTGGGGCTAGGAGCCAAAAACATTCAGTACTTC.